Following are 27 T cell receptor beta chains from one sample sequenced in a study of monozygotic twins with inflammatory bowel disease. Reanalyzing the 5' RACE reads, TCRdb keeps one entry per CDR3 protein, without DNA. This specimen shows about 380,000 distinct CDR3 sequences; the ten leading clones hold approximately 2.4%. The sequenced sample was blood. These receptors were collected from a human donor with ulcerative colitis or Crohn's disease, or a healthy co-twin of an affected twin (not recorded which).

The rearrangement uses TRBV12-3 or TRBV12-4 and TRBJ2-7; TCRdb picks TRBD1, but there is no DNA to check that call. The CDR3 is 13 residues long. This CDR3 is CASTSGVTGEQYF.

This chain uses TRBV7-6 with TRBJ2-7; no DNA is available, so the TRBD1 call from TCRdb remains unchecked. CDR1 and CDR2 from the germline V gene are SGHVS and FNYEAQ. The CDR3 totals 15 residues. The CDR3 sequence is CASSLEAGRGTEQYF.

The gene calls are TRBV5-1 and TRBJ2-7; TCRdb's D call, TRBD1, is unchecked because there is no DNA. Germline CDR1 and CDR2: SGHRS and YFSETQ. The CDR3 is made up of 16 amino acids. The CDR3 loop reads CASSSPPGQGVHEQYF.

V usage is TRBV5-1 and J usage is TRBJ2-7; checking the TCRdb D call of TRBD1 is not possible without DNA. Germline V gene lookup returns CDR1 SGHRS and CDR2 YFSETQ. The CDR3 is made up of 15 amino acids. CDR3 loop: CASSLTGARGYEQYF.

V and J are TRBV6-2 or TRBV6-3 and TRBJ1-1; with no DNA, the TCRdb D assignment of TRBD1 cannot be verified. This CDR3 contains 13 residues. Germline values: CDR1 MNHEY, CDR2 SVGEGT. The CDR3 sequence is CASSRSGGTEAFF.

The genes are TRBV27 and TRBJ2-2; TCRdb's D call, TRBD1, is unchecked because there is no DNA. CDR3 size: 17 residues. CDR1 MNHEY and CDR2 SMNVEV come from the germline V gene (reference sequence). CDR3 amino acids: CASSFIYRDKNTGELFF.

The rearrangement links TRBV19 to TRBJ2-7; TCRdb's D call, TRBD1, is unchecked because there is no DNA. The CDR3 has 14 residues. Germline CDR1 is LNHDA and CDR2 is SQIVND (reference sequence). The CDR3 spells CASSIDPTGREQYF.

The genes are TRBV20-1 and TRBJ2-7; TCRdb's D call, TRBD1, is unchecked because there is no DNA. Germline V gene sequence: CDR1 DFQATT, CDR2 SNEGSKA (reference sequence). This CDR3 is built from 11 residues. The CDR3 loop reads CSDRGLEEQYF.

The chain uses TRBV7-2 and TRBJ2-7; TCRdb outputs TRBD1, but without DNA this stays unchecked. Germline V gene sequence: CDR1 SGHTA, CDR2 FQGNSA. CDR3 length: 17 residues. The CDR3 spells CASSTSRDRGGYYEQYF.

The chain uses TRBV5-8 and TRBJ2-3; the TRBD1 assignment by TCRdb is unverifiable without DNA. This CDR3 has 15 residues. Germline CDR1 SGHTS, CDR2 YDEGEE. The CDR3 here is CASSLAAGWTDTQYF.

The chain uses TRBV6-5 and TRBJ1-1; TCRdb gives TRBD1 as the D gene, but with no DNA this cannot be confirmed. The CDR3 runs to 13 residues. Germline loops: CDR1 MNHEY, CDR2 SVGAGI. The chain's CDR3 is CASSYGGTGEAFF.

V usage is TRBV18 and J usage is TRBJ2-3; the D call of TRBD1 rests on TCRdb alone, since no DNA is present to check it. The germline gives CDR1 KGHSH, CDR2 LQKENI. This CDR3 contains 16 residues. CDR3 region: CASSPPAGSSTDTQYF.

The chain combines TRBV6-2 or TRBV6-3 with TRBJ1-5; the D gene TCRdb calls, TRBD1, cannot be checked with no DNA. CDR1 is MNHEY and CDR2 is SVGEGT in the germline V gene. The CDR3 extends over 15 amino acids. The CDR3 loop is CASSNKGRGNQPQHF.

The chain carries TRBV5-1 and TRBJ2-7; TCRdb selects TRBD1, and the lack of DNA leaves this call unchecked. CDR1 and CDR2 (germline): SGHRS, YFSETQ. CDR3 length: 15 amino acids. CDR3: CASSRQGGGSYEQYF.

This rearrangement joins TRBV20-1 to TRBJ2-3; TCRdb calls TRBD1, which cannot be checked without DNA. The CDR3 loop spans 14 amino acids. CDR1 is DFQATT and CDR2 is SNEGSKA in the germline V gene (reference sequence). The CDR3 sequence: CSAREGSPTDTQYF.

This CDR3 reads CATSDFTDREEETQYF. The chain carries TRBV24-1 and TRBJ2-5; the TRBD1 assignment by TCRdb is unverifiable without DNA. Germline V lookup: CDR1 KGHDR, CDR2 SFDVKD. The CDR3 extends over 16 amino acids.

The chain links TRBV5-1 to TRBJ2-1; TCRdb's D gene call, TRBD2, goes unchecked for lack of DNA. The germline CDR1 and CDR2 sequences are SGHRS and YFSETQ. The CDR3 covers 15 residues. The CDR3: CASSLDSGGAYEQFF.

The J gene is TRBJ2-2, the V gene TRBV27. There are 12 residues in the CDR3. Per the germline V gene, CDR1 is MNHEY and CDR2 is SMNVEV (reference sequence). CDR3 loop: CASSFNSGELFF.

The chain links TRBV12-3 or TRBV12-4 to TRBJ2-5; TCRdb's D call of TRBD2 is untestable without DNA. CDR3 length: 16 amino acids. The CDR3 spells CASSLAGLAGKKTQYF.

The chain carries TRBV7-9 and TRBJ1-5; TCRdb selects TRBD1, and the lack of DNA leaves this call unchecked. The CDR3 is 14 residues long. CDR1 is SEHNR, CDR2 FQNEAQ, per germline (reference sequence). The CDR3 is CASSPGQINQPQHF.

The chain uses TRBV11-2 and TRBJ2-5. CDR3 length: 14 residues. Germline V gives CDR1 SGHAT, CDR2 FQNNGV. The CDR3 region is CASSLGSGMETQYF. Supplemented by reference TRBV11-2 and TRBJ2-5, the full variable domain reads EAGVAQSPRYKIIEKRQSVAFWCNPISGHATLYWYQQILGQGPKLLIQFQNNGVVDDSQLPKDRFSAERLKGVDSTLKIQPAKLEDSAVYLCASSLGSGMETQYFGPGTRLLVL.

The rearrangement uses TRBV6-1 and TRBJ2-1; TCRdb's assignment of TRBD1 cannot be checked, as there is no DNA. CDR1 is MNHNS and CDR2 is SASEGT in the germline V gene. There are 16 residues in the CDR3. This CDR3 is CASTQGGGGSYNEQFF.

This chain joins TRBV5-1 and TRBJ2-3. The CDR3 is made up of 14 amino acids. The germline V gene has CDR1 SGHRS and CDR2 YFSETQ. The CDR3: CASSPDPDTDTQYF.

This sequence joins TRBV6-2 or TRBV6-3 and TRBJ2-1; with no DNA, the TCRdb D assignment of TRBD2 cannot be verified. The V gene's germline CDR1 is MNHEY and CDR2 SVGEGT. The CDR3 totals 16 residues. CDR3 residues: CASESPLAGTYNEQFF.

The gene calls are TRBV20-1 and TRBJ1-1; absent DNA, TCRdb's TRBD1 call cannot be checked. Germline values: CDR1 DFQATT, CDR2 SNEGSKA (reference sequence). The CDR3 is 13 residues long. CDR3 loop: CSAQRTGNTEAFF.

The chain couples TRBV4-1 to TRBJ1-1; TCRdb names TRBD1, which stays unverified in the absence of DNA. CDR1 is MGHRA and CDR2 is YSYEKL in the germline V gene. This CDR3 contains 14 residues. CDR3 protein: CASSQGATNTEAFF.

The rearrangement uses TRBV29-1 and TRBJ1-2; TCRdb reports TRBD1, a call that lacks DNA to check it against. From germline, CDR1 is SQVTM and CDR2 ANQGSEA. CDR3 size: 12 residues. The CDR3 loop reads CSVEIPRGGYTF.